This entry is about one T cell receptor (beta chain). Antigen: not known. Likely unrecorded immune exposures existed in these nominally healthy donors. The data stem from a study of cytomegalovirus exposure and HLA in healthy donors. Study findings and constraints: Among the sequence variants, a highly shared cluster was likely an artifact of sequencing. Later analysis reportedly placed an Asian-associated ancestry cluster below the approximately 680-donor mean in N-insertions.

The CDR3 has 13 residues. The germline CDR1 and CDR2 sequences are LNHNV and YYDKDF (reference sequence). The junction had 8 bases not matched to a gene; V was cut back by 9 bases and J by 7 bases. Use of 60 Vbeta and 13 Jbeta primers characterized the PCR. Some clones are missing from TCRdb's copy, which holds only in-frame ones; the method was immunoSEQ multiplex PCR. The sample has about 100,000 clones, 73% seen once. V gene TRBV15 combines with J gene TRBJ1-4, with 7 bases lining up with TRBD1. What was sequenced was PBMCs. This sequence was found in a middle-aged man in good health and CMV-seronegative. The CDR3 protein is CATDRTGSEKLFF. The CDR3 bases are TGTGCCACAGATAGGACAGGAAGTGAAAAACTGTTTTTT.